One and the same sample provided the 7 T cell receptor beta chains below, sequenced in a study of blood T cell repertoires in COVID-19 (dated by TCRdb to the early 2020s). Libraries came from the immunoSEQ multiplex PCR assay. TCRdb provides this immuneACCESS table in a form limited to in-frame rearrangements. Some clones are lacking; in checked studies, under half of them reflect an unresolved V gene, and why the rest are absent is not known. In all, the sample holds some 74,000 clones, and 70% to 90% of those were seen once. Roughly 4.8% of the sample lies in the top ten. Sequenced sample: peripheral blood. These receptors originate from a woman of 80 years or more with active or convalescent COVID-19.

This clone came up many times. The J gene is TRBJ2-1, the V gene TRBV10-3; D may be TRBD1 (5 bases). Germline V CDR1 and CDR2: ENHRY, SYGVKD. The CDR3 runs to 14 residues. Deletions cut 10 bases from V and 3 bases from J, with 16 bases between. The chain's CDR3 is CASLRQSNYNEQFF. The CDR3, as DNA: TGTGCCAGCTTGAGACAGAGCAACTACAATGAGCAGTTCTTC.

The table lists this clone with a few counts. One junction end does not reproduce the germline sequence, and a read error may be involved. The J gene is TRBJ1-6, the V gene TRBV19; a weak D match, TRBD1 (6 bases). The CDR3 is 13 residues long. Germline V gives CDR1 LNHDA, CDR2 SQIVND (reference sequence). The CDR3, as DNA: TGTGCCAGTGGTATACAGGGTACTTCACCCCTCCACTTT. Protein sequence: CASGIQGTSPLHF.

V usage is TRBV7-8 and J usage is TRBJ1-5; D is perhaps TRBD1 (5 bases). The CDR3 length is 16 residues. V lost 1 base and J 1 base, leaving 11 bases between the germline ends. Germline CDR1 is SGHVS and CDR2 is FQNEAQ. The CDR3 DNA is TGTGCCAGCAGCTTAGTAGTGGGGCTAAGCAATCAGCCCCAGCATTTT. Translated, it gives CASSLVVGLSNQPQHF.

The chain's CDR3 is CASRQGMGTNTGELFF. The CDR3 bases are TGTGCCAGCCGACAGGGGATGGGGACGAACACCGGGGAGCTGTTTTTT. The chain employs TRBV19 and TRBJ2-2; 8 bases align to TRBD1. The ends lost 9 bases at V and 0 bases at J; junction bases unmatched: 9. The CDR3 loop spans 16 amino acids. Germline CDR1 LNHDA, CDR2 SQIVND (reference sequence).

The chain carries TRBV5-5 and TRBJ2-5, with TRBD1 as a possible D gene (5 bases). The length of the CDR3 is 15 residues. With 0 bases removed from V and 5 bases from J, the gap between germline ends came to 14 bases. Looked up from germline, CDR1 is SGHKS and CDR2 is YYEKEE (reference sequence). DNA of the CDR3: TGTGCCAGCAGCTTGGGACAGTCCCCGGTTGAGACCCAGTACTTC. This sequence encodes CASSLGQSPVETQYF.

The CDR3 nucleotides are TGCGCCAGCAGACAACCGGGACAGGGGGCGATCGGGGAGCTGTTTTTT. Its protein product is CASRQPGQGAIGELFF. The genes are TRBV5-1 and TRBJ2-2; 12 bases align to TRBD1. The CDR3 spans 16 residues. Losses at the gene ends were 5 bases for V and 7 bases for J; bases not matched to a gene: 9. In germline, CDR1 is SGHRS, CDR2 YFSETQ.

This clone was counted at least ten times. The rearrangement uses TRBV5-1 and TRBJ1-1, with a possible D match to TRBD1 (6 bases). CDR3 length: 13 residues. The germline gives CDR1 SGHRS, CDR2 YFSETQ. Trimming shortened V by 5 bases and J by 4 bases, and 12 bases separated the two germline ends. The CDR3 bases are TGCGCCAGCAGTCTACAGGGAACCACTGAAGCTTTCTTT. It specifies CASSLQGTTEAFF.